Presented here are 30 T cell receptor beta chains from one specimen sequenced in a study of blood T cell repertoires in COVID-19. The assay was immunoSEQ multiplex PCR, and TCRdb's table has in-frame clones only and misses some. The repertoire holds about 170,000 clones, with 85% as singletons. The sample was peripheral blood. The receptors here all came from a human donor with acute or convalescent COVID-19. The donor label of this sample is uncertain.

The rearrangement joins TRBV28 to TRBJ1-1; D unclear. Germline V gives CDR1 MDHEN, CDR2 SYDVKM. Trimming removed 6 bases at V and 8 bases at J, with 13 bases between. There are 12 residues in the CDR3. Here the CDR3 reads CASRPSPPEAFF. DNA for the CDR3: TGTGCCAGCAGACCGAGTCCTCCAGAAGCTTTCTTT.

The V gene is TRBV6-2 or TRBV6-3, the J gene TRBJ1-2; the D gene is possibly TRBD1 (6 bases). The ends were cut back, 0 bases at V and 3 bases at J, with 11 bases in the middle. This CDR3 spans 15 amino acids. Germline V lookup: CDR1 MNHEY, CDR2 SVGEGT. CDR3 sequence (DNA): TGTGCCAGCAGTTACTCCCCTCAGGGGTACTATGGCTACACCTTC. Residues: CASSYSPQGYYGYTF.

The genes are TRBV6-5 and TRBJ2-3; maybe TRBD1 (6 bases). The CDR3 consists of 12 residues. The V end was cut by 11 bases, the J end by 9 bases, with 18 bases between. The germline V gene has CDR1 MNHEY and CDR2 SVGAGI. CDR3 loop: CAGEFDQGTQYF. The CDR3 nucleotides read TGTGCCGGCGAGTTTGACCAGGGGACGCAGTATTTT.

The genes are TRBV4-2 and TRBJ2-3; TRBD2 matches 7 bases. The junction had 6 bases not matched to a gene; V was cut back by 4 bases and J by 2 bases. The CDR3 is 15 residues long. CDR1 is LGHNA, CDR2 YNFKEQ, per germline. CDR3 sequence: CASSPSSGATDTQYF. The CDR3 coding sequence is TGTGCCAGCAGCCCATCGAGCGGGGCCACAGATACGCAGTATTTT.

The chain carries TRBV10-3 and TRBJ1-1; D unclear. Germline V gene sequence: CDR1 ENHRY, CDR2 SYGVKD. V lost 5 bases and J lost 1, with 8 bases in between. There are 13 residues in the CDR3. The CDR3 loop is CAISPSGNTEAFF. The DNA for the CDR3 is TGTGCCATCAGTCCATCGGGGAACACTGAAGCTTTCTTT.

There are a few counts of this clone. The chain combines TRBV6-5 with TRBJ2-7; maybe TRBD1 (6 bases). Germline loops: CDR1 MNHEY, CDR2 SVGAGI. The CDR3 is 15 amino acids. The V and J ends lost 4 bases and 4 bases respectively, with 17 bases between them. The CDR3 nucleotides read TGTGCCAGCAGTTCTCCCGGGACATCGATTTACGAGCAGTACTTC. This translates into CASSSPGTSIYEQYF.

A few counts support this clone. The rearrangement links TRBV7-8 to TRBJ1-3, with 9 bases fitting TRBD1. Germline V gene lookup returns CDR1 SGHVS and CDR2 FQNEAQ. V dropped 6 bases and J dropped 1; count of bases not matched to a gene: 4. CDR3 length: 15 residues. The CDR3: CASSYRGLSGNTIYF. The CDR3 DNA follows: TGTGCCAGCAGTTACAGGGGGCTTTCTGGAAACACCATATATTTT.

The rearrangement links TRBV9 to TRBJ1-2; 7 bases are a match to TRBD1. Germline V gene lookup returns CDR1 SGDLS and CDR2 YYNGEE. With V trimmed by 0 bases and J by 8 bases, 4 bases remained unmatched. The CDR3 runs 13 residues. CDR3 residues: CASSVEGGLGYTF. The CDR3 bases are TGTGCCAGCAGCGTAGAAGGGGGCTTAGGCTACACCTTC.

This clone turned up a few times. The chain joins TRBV5-1 to TRBJ2-1, with D tentatively TRBD2 (5 bases). Germline loops: CDR1 SGHRS, CDR2 YFSETQ. Trimming took off 7 bases at V and 4 bases at J, with 6 bases between the two ends. The CDR3 runs 11 residues. The CDR3 DNA sequence: TGCGCCAGCTGGGAGTACAATGAGCAGTTCTTC. The encoded protein is CASWEYNEQFF.

The count of this clone is one. The rearrangement joins TRBV5-1 to TRBJ1-4, with 9 nucleotides matching TRBD1. Germline V gives CDR1 SGHRS, CDR2 YFSETQ. The CDR3 totals 16 residues. V dropped 4 bases and J dropped 0; count of bases not matched to a gene: 4. The CDR3 loop reads CASSGTGTPTNEKLFF. As DNA, the CDR3 is TGCGCCAGCAGCGGGACAGGGACTCCAACTAATGAAAAACTGTTTTTT.

This clone was picked up a small number of times. The chain carries TRBV7-2 and TRBJ2-3; D ambiguous. CDR3 size: 13 residues. V lost 5 bases and J 10 bases, leaving 16 bases between the germline ends. The germline gives CDR1 SGHTA, CDR2 FQGNSA. As DNA, the CDR3 is TGTGCCAGCAGCGCCGGTGGCGGCTATCCGCAGTATTTT. This codes for CASSAGGGYPQYF.

The CDR3 region has the DNA TGTGCCAGCTCACAACCACGGACAGGGCGAGAAAAACTGTTTTTT. This encodes CASSQPRTGREKLFF. The chain carries TRBV18 and TRBJ1-4; TRBD1 aligns across 8 bases. This CDR3 has 15 amino acids. Germline trimming cut 4 bases from V and 8 bases from J; bases unmatched to any gene: 9. Germline CDR1 reads KGHSH; CDR2 reads LQKENI.

The rearrangement uses TRBV6-5 and TRBJ2-1, with 9 bases fitting TRBD1. Germline trimming cut 7 bases from V and 12 bases from J; bases unmatched to any gene: 13. The CDR3 runs 14 residues. Germline V gene sequence: CDR1 MNHEY, CDR2 SVGAGI. The CDR3 DNA sequence: TGTGCCAGCACCGGGGACAGGGTGAGATATGGGCAGTTCTTC. Amino acids: CASTGDRVRYGQFF.

The chain couples TRBV6-6 to TRBJ1-5; tentative D call: TRBD1 (6 bases). The germline V gene has CDR1 MNHNY and CDR2 SVGAGI (reference sequence). The V gene lost 6 bases and the J gene lost 7 bases, with 16 bases spanning the gap. This CDR3 spans 14 amino acids. CDR3 sequence: CASSETGRWQPQHF. DNA for the CDR3: TGTGCCAGCAGCGAAACAGGGCGCTGGCAGCCCCAGCATTTT.

This clone was recorded once. In DNA form, the CDR3 reads TGTGCCAGCAGCCCGACCGAGACAGGCGTATCTTACGAGCAGTACTTC. It specifies CASSPTETGVSYEQYF. The rearrangement joins TRBV7-9 to TRBJ2-7; D might be TRBD1 (6 bases). The ends were cut back, 5 bases at V and 4 bases at J, with 21 bases in the middle. Germline lookup yields CDR1 SEHNR and CDR2 FQNEAQ (reference sequence). This CDR3 has 16 residues.

This clone was found once. Here the CDR3 reads CAWSKGANYGYTF. Written as DNA, the CDR3 is TGTGCCTGGAGTAAGGGGGCCAACTATGGCTACACCTTC. The V gene is TRBV30, the J gene TRBJ1-2; 7 positions match TRBD1. Germline V gives CDR1 GTSNPN, CDR2 SVGIG (reference sequence). V shed 2 bases, J shed 2 bases, and the junction held 2 bases outside the gene matches. CDR3 length: 13 residues.

This chain uses TRBV11-2 with TRBJ1-2; 8 bases match TRBD1. With 7 bases clipped from V and 7 bases from J, the junction kept 5 bases outside the gene matches. The CDR3 is made up of 12 amino acids. Germline lookup yields CDR1 SGHAT and CDR2 FQNNGV. This CDR3 reads CASTDRGFGYTF. In nucleotides, the CDR3 is TGTGCCAGCACCGACAGGGGTTTTGGCTACACCTTC.

In its sample, this clone was seen once. It is unclear where the CDR3 begins or ends on the DNA, so no DNA is shown, and the CDR3 is as TCRdb lists it. This chain uses TRBV27 with TRBJ1-3; the table's D call of TRBD1 was not tested on the DNA. The CDR3 is 19 amino acids in total, end residues counted. Per the germline V gene, CDR1 is MNHEY and CDR2 is SMNVEV (reference sequence). The CDR3 spells CASSSSGQGARPTGNTIYF.

The V and J genes are TRBV6-1 and TRBJ2-1, with D tentatively TRBD2 (5 bases). Between the trimmed V and J ends, which lost 2 bases and 5 bases, there was a span of 16 bases. This CDR3 contains 16 residues. The germline V gene has CDR1 MNHNS and CDR2 SASEGT. The CDR3 DNA reads TGTGCCAGCAGTGAATACTCTAGCTCGGTAAACAATGAGCAGTTCTTC. It codes for CASSEYSSSVNNEQFF.

The chain uses TRBV10-3 and TRBJ1-1; 8 bases align to TRBD1. This CDR3 region has 16 residues. The V and J ends lost 8 bases and 2 bases, in that order; junction bases with no gene match: 13. Germline values: CDR1 ENHRY, CDR2 SYGVKD. The CDR3 loop is CAIGWGVGTGNTEAFF. The DNA for the CDR3 is TGTGCCATCGGGTGGGGGGTAGGGACAGGAAACACTGAAGCTTTCTTT.

The chain is built from TRBV21-1 and TRBJ1-6; TRBD1, the table's D call, was not compared with the DNA. TRBV21-1 is a recognized pseudogene. There are 14 residues in the CDR3. The CDR3 reads CASSSEGAHSPLHF. The CDR3 region has the DNA TGTGCCAGCAGCTCAGAGGGGGCGCATTCACCCCTCCACTTT.

The chain recombines TRBV14 with TRBJ1-2; no clear D. The germline V and J ends were trimmed by 2 bases and 4 bases, with 14 bases remaining between them. CDR1 SGHDN and CDR2 FVKESK come from the germline V gene. The CDR3 is 15 amino acids. CDR3 residues: CASSQFRGFGYGYTF. Here the CDR3 DNA reads TGTGCCAGCAGCCAATTTCGGGGATTCGGCTATGGCTACACCTTC.

The chain combines TRBV7-9 with TRBJ2-3; the D is unclear. The germline V and J ends were trimmed by 1 base and 0 bases, with 8 bases remaining between them. Germline assignment: CDR1 SEHNR and CDR2 FQNEAQ (reference sequence). There are 15 residues in the CDR3. The CDR3 protein is CASSLGVESTDTQYF. DNA for the CDR3: TGTGCCAGCAGCTTAGGAGTGGAGAGCACAGATACGCAGTATTTT.

The V gene is TRBV5-1, the J gene TRBJ1-1; D is uncertain. The CDR3 has 15 residues. Looked up from germline, CDR1 is SGHRS and CDR2 is YFSETQ. Trimming removed 1 base at V and 8 bases at J, with 18 bases between. The CDR3 is CASSLRAGGPNEAFF. CDR3 sequence (DNA): TGCGCCAGCAGCTTGAGGGCTGGAGGTCCCAACGAAGCTTTCTTT.

This clone turned up a few times. The chain links TRBV19 to TRBJ2-2; 9 nucleotides line up with TRBD1. The CDR3 runs 16 residues. Germline CDR1 and CDR2: LNHDA and SQIVND (reference sequence). With V trimmed by 6 bases and J by 4 bases, 9 bases remained unmatched. DNA of the CDR3: TGTGCCAGTAGGGCCGGGACAGGGTCGCGCACCGGGGAGCTGTTTTTT. This codes for CASRAGTGSRTGELFF. Supplemented by reference TRBV19 and TRBJ2-2, the full variable domain reads DGGITQSPKYLFRKEGQNVTLSCEQNLNHDAMYWYRQDPGQGLRLIYYSQIVNDFQKGDIAEGYSVSREKKESFPLTVTSAQKNPTAFYLCASRAGTGSRTGELFFGEGSRLTVL.

The rearrangement links TRBV12-3 or TRBV12-4 to TRBJ1-3; D is ambiguous. Between the trimmed V and J ends, which lost 5 bases and 4 bases, there was a span of 6 bases. The CDR3 is 12 amino acids. This CDR3 reads CASSQQGNTIYF. Written as DNA, the CDR3 is TGTGCCAGCAGTCAACAGGGAAACACCATATATTTT.

CDR3 region: CASSRTGTGNTIYF. DNA of the CDR3: TGTGCCAGCAGCCGGACAGGGACTGGAAACACCATATATTTT. The rearrangement links TRBV5-6 to TRBJ1-3; TRBD1 matches at 8 bases. V lost 4 bases, J lost 2 bases, and 2 bases stayed unmatched. CDR1 SGHDT and CDR2 YYEEEE come from the germline V gene. This CDR3 contains 14 residues.

The chain joins TRBV5-4 to TRBJ2-5, with 11 bases aligning to TRBD1. Germline V gene lookup returns CDR1 SGHNT and CDR2 YYREEE (reference sequence). V was pared by 4 bases and J by 6 bases, with 17 bases of the junction left unmatched. The CDR3 totals 18 residues. This chain's CDR3 is CASSRQSAGTGGVKTQYF. CDR3 coding DNA: TGTGCCAGCAGCCGCCAGAGCGCCGGGACAGGGGGAGTAAAGACCCAGTACTTC.

J is TRBJ1-1 and V is TRBV9, with TRBD1 matching over 7 bases. CDR1 and CDR2 (germline): SGDLS, YYNGEE. V was pared by 4 bases and J by 2 bases, with 8 bases of the junction left unmatched. The CDR3 totals 15 residues. The CDR3 loop reads CASSQGVSGNTEAFF. In DNA, the CDR3 is TGTGCCAGCAGCCAGGGGGTCAGTGGAAACACTGAAGCTTTCTTT.

In this sample, this clone turned up a few times. The chain joins TRBV4-2 to TRBJ2-5; 7 nucleotides match TRBD2. Germline V gene lookup returns CDR1 LGHNA and CDR2 YNFKEQ. This CDR3 is 14 amino acids long. V was clipped by 3 bases and J by 5 bases; unmatched bases: 6. This CDR3 is CASSHGLEGETQYF. CDR3 in DNA: TGTGCCAGCAGCCATGGACTAGAGGGGGAGACCCAGTACTTC.